This T cell receptor (beta chain) was documented in a study of blood T cell repertoires in COVID-19 (dated by TCRdb to 2019 to 2021). About the full investigation: Samples covering the acute and convalescent phases of COVID-19 were provided by collaborators in the United States, Italy and Spain. The material from the prospective study consisted of cDNA or gDNA derived from T cells, B-cell-depleted T cells, or PBMCs. Subjects who had been exposed to COVID-19, were actively infected with it, or had recovered from it provided the deeply sampled blood TCRbeta repertoires that made up the dataset. The repertoires were made available in a free public database intended to serve as a resource for research on the immune response to SARS-CoV-2. The samples were drawn from two sources: the first 160 participants of the ongoing ImmuneRACE study, and fewer than 1,500 subjects contributed by 6 global collaborators. Sample metadata almost always included a de-identified subject ID, COVID-19 status, age in years and sex. Where available, HLA class I and class II types were obtained from metadata supplied by the sample provider rather than from assay-based typing. General study outcomes and caveats: The quantity of clinical and demographic metadata differed by source and by participant and was supplied without curation.

The immunoSEQ Assay, a bias-controlled multiplex PCR, was used to amplify TCRbeta CDR3 regions from genomic DNA. The authors' pipeline ran thus. The number of nucleated cells in each sample was estimated by amplification of reference gene primers within the assay. To quantify the absolute abundance of each unique TCRbeta CDR3 rearrangement, sequence reads were collapsed and filtered. For each sample, productive Simpson clonality was calculated by taking the square root of Simpson's diversity index across productive rearrangements. The table comes from immuneACCESS by way of TCRdb, which keeps in-frame sequences with V and J called. Part of the clones is missing from these tables; in studies checked, under half for an unresolved V gene and the rest for unknown reasons. V and J calls and clone size are copied from that table; D and trimming were computed from the DNA. The sample table contains about 74,000 clones; only one count was recorded for roughly 79% of them. Clones ranked in the top ten supply more than 20% of the sample.

Points on this clone: Its antigen target is currently unknown. One base away there is no much larger clone; base qualities are not given.

Collaborating institutions collected whole blood in K2EDTA tubes following their own protocols. For TCRbeta analysis, collaborators shipped samples in one of three forms: frozen whole blood, isolated PBMCs, or DNA extracted from either of those sample types. The receptor comes from a man in his 70s with acute or convalescent COVID-19. Input material: peripheral blood.

CDR3 region: CASSLATQLAGGGTLREQFF. The sequence in DNA is TGTGCCAGCAGCTTGGCCACACAACTAGCGGGAGGAGGGACTCTTCGTGAGCAGTTCTTC. The rearranged chain carries TRBV5-4 and TRBJ2-1, with TRBD2 matching 12 junction bases. The germline V gene (reference sequence) sets CDR1 to SGHNT and CDR2 to YYREEE. V is pruned by 0 bases and J by 9 bases, leaving 19 bases of the junction without a gene match. CDR3 length: 20 amino acids, cysteine to phenylalanine. The kept DNA is CDR3 alone, 60 bases in frame from the first base.